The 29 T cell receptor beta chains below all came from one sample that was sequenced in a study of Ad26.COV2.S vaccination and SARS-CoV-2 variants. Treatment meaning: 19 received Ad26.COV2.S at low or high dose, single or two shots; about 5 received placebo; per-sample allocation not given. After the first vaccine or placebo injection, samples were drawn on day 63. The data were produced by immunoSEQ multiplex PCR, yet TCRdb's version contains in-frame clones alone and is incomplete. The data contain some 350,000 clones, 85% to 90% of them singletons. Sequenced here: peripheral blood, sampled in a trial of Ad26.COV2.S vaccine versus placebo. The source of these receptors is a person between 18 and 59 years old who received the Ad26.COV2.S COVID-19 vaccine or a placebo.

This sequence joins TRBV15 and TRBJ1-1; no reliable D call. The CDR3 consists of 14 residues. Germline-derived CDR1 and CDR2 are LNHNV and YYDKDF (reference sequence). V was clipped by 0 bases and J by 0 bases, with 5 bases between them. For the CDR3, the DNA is TGTGCCACCAGCAGAGATAGTATGAACACTGAAGCTTTCTTT. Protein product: CATSRDSMNTEAFF.

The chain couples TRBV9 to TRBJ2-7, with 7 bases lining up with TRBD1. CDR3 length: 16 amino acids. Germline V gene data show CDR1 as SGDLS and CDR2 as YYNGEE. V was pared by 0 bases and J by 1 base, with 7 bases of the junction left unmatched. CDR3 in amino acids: CASSVGGTVTSYEQYF. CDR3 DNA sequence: TGTGCCAGCAGCGTAGGAGGGACAGTAACATCCTACGAGCAGTACTTC.

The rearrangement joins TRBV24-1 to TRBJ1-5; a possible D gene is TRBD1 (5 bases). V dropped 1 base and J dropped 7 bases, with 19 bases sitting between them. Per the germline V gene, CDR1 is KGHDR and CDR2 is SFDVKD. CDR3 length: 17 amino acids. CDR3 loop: CATSDFKRGRDWQPQHF. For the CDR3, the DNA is TGTGCCACCAGTGATTTTAAGAGGGGTCGGGACTGGCAGCCCCAGCATTTT.

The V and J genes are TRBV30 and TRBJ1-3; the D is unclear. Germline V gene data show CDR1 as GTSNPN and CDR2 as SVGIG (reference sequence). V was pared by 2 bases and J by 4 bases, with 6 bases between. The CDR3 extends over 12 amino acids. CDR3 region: CAWSSDGNTIYF. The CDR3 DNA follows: TGTGCCTGGAGTTCGGACGGAAACACCATATATTTT.

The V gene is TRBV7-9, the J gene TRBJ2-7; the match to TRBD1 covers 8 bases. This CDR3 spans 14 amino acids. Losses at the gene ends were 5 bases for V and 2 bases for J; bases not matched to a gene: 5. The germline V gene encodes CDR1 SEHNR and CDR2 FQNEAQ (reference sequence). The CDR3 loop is CASSPGTGPYEQYF. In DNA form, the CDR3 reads TGTGCCAGCAGCCCCGGGACAGGACCCTACGAGCAGTACTTC.

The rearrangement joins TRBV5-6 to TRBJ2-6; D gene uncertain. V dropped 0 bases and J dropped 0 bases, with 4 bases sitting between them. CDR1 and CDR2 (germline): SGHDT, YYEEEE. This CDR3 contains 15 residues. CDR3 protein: CASSLEGSGANVLTF. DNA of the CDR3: TGTGCCAGCAGCTTGGAGGGCTCTGGGGCCAACGTCCTGACTTTC.

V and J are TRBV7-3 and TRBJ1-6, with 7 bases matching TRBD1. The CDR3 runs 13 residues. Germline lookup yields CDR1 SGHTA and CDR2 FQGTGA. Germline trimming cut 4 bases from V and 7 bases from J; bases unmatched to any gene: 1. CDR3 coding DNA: TGTGCCAGCAGCTCGGGACAGAATTCACCCCTCCACTTT. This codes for CASSSGQNSPLHF.

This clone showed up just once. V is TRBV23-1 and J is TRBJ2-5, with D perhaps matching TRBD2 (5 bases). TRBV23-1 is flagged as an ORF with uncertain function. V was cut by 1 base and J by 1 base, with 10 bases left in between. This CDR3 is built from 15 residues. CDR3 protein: CASSQFGAGQETQYF. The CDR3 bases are TGCGCCAGCAGTCAATTCGGTGCGGGCCAAGAGACCCAGTACTTC.

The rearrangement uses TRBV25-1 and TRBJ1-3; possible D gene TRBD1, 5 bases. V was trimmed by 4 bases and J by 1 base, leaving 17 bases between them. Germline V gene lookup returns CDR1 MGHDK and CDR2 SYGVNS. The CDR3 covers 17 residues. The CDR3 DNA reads TGTGCCAGCAGTGGATTTTCTGCGGCAGGGTCTGGAAACACCATATATTTT. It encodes CASSGFSAAGSGNTIYF.

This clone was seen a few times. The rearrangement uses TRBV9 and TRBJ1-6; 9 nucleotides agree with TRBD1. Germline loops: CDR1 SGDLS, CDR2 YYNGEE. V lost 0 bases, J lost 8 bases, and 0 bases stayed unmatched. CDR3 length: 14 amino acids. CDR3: CASSVGTGDSPLHF. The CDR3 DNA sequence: TGTGCCAGCAGCGTAGGGACAGGGGATTCACCCCTCCACTTT. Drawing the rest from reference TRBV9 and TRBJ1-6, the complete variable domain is DSGVTQTPKHLITATGQRVTLRCSPRSGDLSVYWYQQSLDQGLQFLIQYYNGEERAKGNILERFSAQQFPDLHSELNLSSLELGDSALYFCASSVGTGDSPLHFGNGTRLTVT.

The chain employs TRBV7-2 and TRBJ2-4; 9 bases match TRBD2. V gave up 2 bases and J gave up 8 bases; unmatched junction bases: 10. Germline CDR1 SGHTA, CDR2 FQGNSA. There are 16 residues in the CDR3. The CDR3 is CASSLIGLAGRDIQYF. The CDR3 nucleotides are TGTGCCAGCAGCTTAATCGGGCTAGCGGGAAGAGACATTCAGTACTTC. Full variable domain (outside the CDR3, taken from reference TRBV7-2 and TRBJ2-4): GAGVSQSPSNKVTEKGKDVELRCDPISGHTALYWYRQSLGQGLEFLIYFQGNSAPDKSGLPSDRFSAERTGGSVSTLTIQRTQQEDSAVYLCASSLIGLAGRDIQYFGAGTRLSVL.

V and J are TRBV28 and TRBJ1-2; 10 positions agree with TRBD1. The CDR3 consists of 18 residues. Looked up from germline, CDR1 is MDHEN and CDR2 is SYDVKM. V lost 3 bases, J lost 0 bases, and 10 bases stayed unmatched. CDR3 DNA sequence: TGTGCCAGCAGTTTTAAGGGGACAGGGGCCCAGGCTAACTATGGCTACACCTTC. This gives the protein CASSFKGTGAQANYGYTF.

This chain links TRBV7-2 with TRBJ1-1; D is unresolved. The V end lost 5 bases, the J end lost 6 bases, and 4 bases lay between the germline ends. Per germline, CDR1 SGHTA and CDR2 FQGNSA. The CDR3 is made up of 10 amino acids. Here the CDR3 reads CASSLSEAFF. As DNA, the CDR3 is TGTGCCAGCAGCCTCTCTGAAGCTTTCTTT.

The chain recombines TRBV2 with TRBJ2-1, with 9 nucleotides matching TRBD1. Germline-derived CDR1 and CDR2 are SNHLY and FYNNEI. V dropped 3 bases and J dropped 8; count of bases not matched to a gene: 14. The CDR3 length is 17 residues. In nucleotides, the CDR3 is TGTGCCAGCAGTGATTTAGTCAAGGGGACAGGGTTGGATGAGCAGTTCTTC. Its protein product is CASSDLVKGTGLDEQFF.

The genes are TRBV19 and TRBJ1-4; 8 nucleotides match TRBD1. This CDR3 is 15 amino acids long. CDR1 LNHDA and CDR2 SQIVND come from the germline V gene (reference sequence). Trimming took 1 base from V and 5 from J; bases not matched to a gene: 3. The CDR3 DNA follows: TGTGCCAGTAGTATAGTCCAGGGGGCGAATGAAAAACTGTTTTTT. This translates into CASSIVQGANEKLFF.

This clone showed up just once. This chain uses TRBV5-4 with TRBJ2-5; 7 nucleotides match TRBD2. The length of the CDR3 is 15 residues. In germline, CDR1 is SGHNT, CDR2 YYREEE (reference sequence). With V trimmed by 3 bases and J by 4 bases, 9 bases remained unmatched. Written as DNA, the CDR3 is TGTGCCAGCAGCTCGAGGTACAGCGGGGCAGAGACCCAGTACTTC. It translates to CASSSRYSGAETQYF.

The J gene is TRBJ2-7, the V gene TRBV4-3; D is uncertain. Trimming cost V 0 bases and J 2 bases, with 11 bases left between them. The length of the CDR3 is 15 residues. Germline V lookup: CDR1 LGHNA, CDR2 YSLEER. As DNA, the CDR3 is TGCGCCAGCAGCCAAGATCGGATTCCCGCCTACGAGCAGTACTTC. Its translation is CASSQDRIPAYEQYF.

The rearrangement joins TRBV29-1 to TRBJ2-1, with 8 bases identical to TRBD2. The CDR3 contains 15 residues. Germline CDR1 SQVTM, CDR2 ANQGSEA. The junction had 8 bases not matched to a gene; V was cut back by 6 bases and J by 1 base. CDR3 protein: CSVQAPGGSYNEQFF. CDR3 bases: TGCAGCGTACAGGCACCGGGGGGGTCCTACAATGAGCAGTTCTTC.

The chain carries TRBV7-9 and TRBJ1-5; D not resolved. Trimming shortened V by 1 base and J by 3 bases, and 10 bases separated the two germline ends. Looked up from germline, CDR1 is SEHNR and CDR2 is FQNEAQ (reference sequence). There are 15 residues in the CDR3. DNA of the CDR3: TGTGCCAGCAGCTTAGGTGGGCTGATCAATCAGCCCCAGCATTTT. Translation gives CASSLGGLINQPQHF.

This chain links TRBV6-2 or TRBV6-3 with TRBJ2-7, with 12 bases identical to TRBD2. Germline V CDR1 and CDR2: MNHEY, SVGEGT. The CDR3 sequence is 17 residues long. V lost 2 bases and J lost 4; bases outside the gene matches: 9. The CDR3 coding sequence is TGTGCCAGCAGTTACGCTAGCGGGAGGGCCCTTTTGTACGAGCAGTACGTC. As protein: CASSYASGRALLYEQYV.

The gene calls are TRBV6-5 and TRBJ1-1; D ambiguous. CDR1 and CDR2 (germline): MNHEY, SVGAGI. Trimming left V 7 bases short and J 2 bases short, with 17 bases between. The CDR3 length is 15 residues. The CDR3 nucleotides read TGTGCCAGCAAGGCTGGGCGGGTTCTAAACACTGAAGCTTTCTTT. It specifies CASKAGRVLNTEAFF.

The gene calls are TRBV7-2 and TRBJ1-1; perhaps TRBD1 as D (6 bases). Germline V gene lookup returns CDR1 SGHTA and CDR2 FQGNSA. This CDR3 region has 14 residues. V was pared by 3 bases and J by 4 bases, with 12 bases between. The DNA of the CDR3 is TGTGCCAGCAGCTTTGGGGCAGGGGTCACTGAAGCTTTCTTT. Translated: CASSFGAGVTEAFF.

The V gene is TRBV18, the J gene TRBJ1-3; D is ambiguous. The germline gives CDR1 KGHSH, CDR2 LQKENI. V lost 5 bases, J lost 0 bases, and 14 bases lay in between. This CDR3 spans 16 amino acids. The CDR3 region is CASSSNIRDSGNTIYF. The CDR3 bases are TGTGCCAGCTCAAGCAATATCCGGGACTCTGGAAACACCATATATTTT. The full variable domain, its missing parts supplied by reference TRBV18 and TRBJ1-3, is NAGVMQNPRHLVRRRGQEARLRCSPMKGHSHVYWYRQLPEEGLKFMVYLQKENIIDESGMPKERFSAEFPKEGPSILRIQQVVRGDSAAYFCASSSNIRDSGNTIYFGEGSWLTVV.

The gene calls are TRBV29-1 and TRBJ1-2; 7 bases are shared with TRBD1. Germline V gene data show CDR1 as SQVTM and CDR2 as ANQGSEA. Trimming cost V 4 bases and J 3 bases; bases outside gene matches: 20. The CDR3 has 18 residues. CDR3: CSVGPLRDSNQSYYGYTF. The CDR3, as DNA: TGCAGCGTTGGCCCCCTCCGGGACAGCAACCAGTCCTACTATGGCTACACCTTC.

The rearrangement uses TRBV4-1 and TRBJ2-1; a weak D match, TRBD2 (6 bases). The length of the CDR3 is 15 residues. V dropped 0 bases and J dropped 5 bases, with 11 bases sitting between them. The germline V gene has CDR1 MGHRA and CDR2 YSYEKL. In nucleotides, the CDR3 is TGCGCCAGCAGCCAAGATACGGCGGGAAACAATGAGCAGTTCTTC. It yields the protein CASSQDTAGNNEQFF.

The chain's CDR3 is CASSLPGLAGDTDTQYF. The CDR3 DNA reads as TGTGCCAGCAGCTTACCCGGACTAGCGGGGGACACAGATACGCAGTATTTT. The rearrangement uses TRBV7-2 and TRBJ2-3; 13 bases map to TRBD2. Germline assignment: CDR1 SGHTA and CDR2 FQGNSA. The V gene end was trimmed by 2 bases and the J gene end by 2 bases; junction bases not matched to a gene: 4. This CDR3 contains 17 residues.

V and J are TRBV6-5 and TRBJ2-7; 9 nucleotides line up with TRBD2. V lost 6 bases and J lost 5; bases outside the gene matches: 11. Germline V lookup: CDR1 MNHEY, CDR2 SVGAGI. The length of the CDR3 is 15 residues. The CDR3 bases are TGTGCCAGCAGGGCTAGCGGGACAGAAGGTAACGAGCAGTACGTC. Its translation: CASRASGTEGNEQYV.

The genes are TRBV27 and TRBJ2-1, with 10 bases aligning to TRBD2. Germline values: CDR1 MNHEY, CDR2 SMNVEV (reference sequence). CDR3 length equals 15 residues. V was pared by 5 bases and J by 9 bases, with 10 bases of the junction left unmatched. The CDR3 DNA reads TGTGCCAGCAGTCCCCGGACTAGCGGCCTCGGTGAGCAGTTCTTC. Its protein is CASSPRTSGLGEQFF.

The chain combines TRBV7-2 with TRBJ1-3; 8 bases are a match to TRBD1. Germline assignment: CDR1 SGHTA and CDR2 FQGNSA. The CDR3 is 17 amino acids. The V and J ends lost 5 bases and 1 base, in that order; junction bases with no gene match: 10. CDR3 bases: TGTGCCAGCAGCCCTCGGACAGGGAGAGGATCTGGAAACACCATATATTTT. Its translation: CASSPRTGRGSGNTIYF.